This T cell receptor beta chain is from a study of CD8+CD57+ T cells in acquired aplastic anemia. Study summary: Yields of DNA that came from sorted CD4+ and CD8+ cells averaged about 3 ug. Study-level results: Patients and controls turned out to have 25 to 35 CD8+ CDR3 sequences in common.

All patients picked for sequencing had shown, by flow cytometry, an expansion of CD8+CD57+ cells. Therapy had not been given to patients before blood sampling. Profiles of TCR beta VDJ and CDR3 were generated from a genomic DNA template. TCRdb recomputed calls from the reads with MiXCR, one row per CDR3 protein. The sample lists 150,000 to 200,000 distinct CDR3 sequences, 40% to 50% seen once, with roughly 30% in the top ten. The CDR3 is made up of 13 amino acids. Looked up from germline, CDR1 is SGHDN and CDR2 is FVKESK. The V gene lost 4 bases and the J gene lost 4 bases, with 10 bases spanning the gap. In the case of this clonotype: Its antigen remains unknown.

The genes are TRBV14 and TRBJ1-1; no definite D call. This clonotype originated in a human donor with aplastic anemia. Sequenced material: sorted CD4+, CD8+, or CD8+CD57+ T cells (not recorded which) from PBMCs. The CDR3 bases are TGTGCCAGCAGCCCAGCCAGCGGCACTGAAGCTTTCTTT. This codes for CASSPASGTEAFF.